Listed below are T cell receptor beta chains from one sample, sequenced in a study of neoadjuvant nivolumab and ipilimumab in lung cancer. Clones were sequenced by immunoSEQ multiplex PCR, and TCRdb holds only the in-frame ones, with some missing. This table has roughly 39,000 clones, roughly nine tenths appearing once. This sample comprised peripheral blood, obtained before neoadjuvant nivolumab, alone or with ipilimumab. Receptors were obtained from an adult with non-small cell lung cancer. The CDR3 runs from the conserved cysteine through the conserved F or W. Fields, in order: V gene, clone size, D gene, J gene, CDR3 DNA, CDR3 protein. A D gene is named only where the DNA matches it firmly. The listing skips clone size in some rows; elsewhere it reads once, few, many or a size class.

V gene: TRBV18; clone size: -; D gene: -; J gene: TRBJ2-5; CDR3 DNA: TGTGCCAGCTCACCCCCGGCCGGGGAGACCCAGTACTTC; CDR3 protein: CASSPPAGETQYF
V gene: TRBV5-1; clone size: -; D gene: -; J gene: TRBJ2-3; CDR3 DNA: TGCGCCAGCAGCTCAAGTAATGAGGGCCGAAATACGCAGTATTTT; CDR3 protein: CASSSSNEGRNTQYF
V gene: TRBV5-8; clone size: -; D gene: -; J gene: TRBJ2-5; CDR3 DNA: TGTGCCAGCAGCTTTACCGCGGAGACCCAGTACTTC; CDR3 protein: CASSFTAETQYF
V gene: TRBV13; clone size: -; D gene: TRBD2; J gene: TRBJ2-7; CDR3 DNA: TGTGCCAGCAGCGCCGGGACTAGCGGGAGGAATGTTTACGAGCAGTACTTC; CDR3 protein: CASSAGTSGRNVYEQYF
V gene: TRBV30; clone size: -; D gene: -; J gene: TRBJ1-1; CDR3 DNA: TGTGCCTGGAGTGTGTTAAGTAACACTGAAGCTTTCTTT; CDR3 protein: CAWSVLSNTEAFF
V gene: TRBV20-1; clone size: -; D gene: -; J gene: TRBJ1-1; CDR3 DNA: TGCAGTGCTAGAGGAGTGGGAGCTTTCTTT; CDR3 protein: CSARGVGAFF
V gene: TRBV27; clone size: -; D gene: -; J gene: TRBJ1-1; CDR3 DNA: TGTGCCAGCAGTTTATCGGGGGTTCTGACTGAAGCTTTCTTT; CDR3 protein: CASSLSGVLTEAFF
V gene: TRBV30; clone size: -; D gene: -; J gene: TRBJ1-5; CDR3 DNA: TGTGCCTGCAGCGAGGACGTTCTCAATCAGCCCCAGCATTTT; CDR3 protein: CACSEDVLNQPQHF
V gene: TRBV11-3; clone size: once; D gene: -; J gene: TRBJ2-5; CDR3 DNA: TGTGCCAGCAGCCATAACAGGGGGGGCGAAGAGACCCAGTACTTC; CDR3 protein: CASSHNRGGEETQYF
V gene: TRBV19; clone size: -; D gene: TRBD1; J gene: TRBJ2-7; CDR3 DNA: TGTGCCAGTAGCCGGGGTTGGGACAGTCCCTACGAGCAGTACTTC; CDR3 protein: CASSRGWDSPYEQYF
V gene: TRBV15; clone size: -; D gene: -; J gene: TRBJ2-7; CDR3 DNA: TGTGCCACCAGCAGAGAGGTAGGGCTTGGCGAGCAGTACTTC; CDR3 protein: CATSREVGLGEQYF
V gene: TRBV7-9; clone size: -; D gene: -; J gene: TRBJ2-2; CDR3 DNA: TGTGCCAGCAGCTTAGCGCGGCTGAACACCGGGGAGCTGTTTTTT; CDR3 protein: CASSLARLNTGELFF
V gene: TRBV5-4; clone size: once; D gene: -; J gene: TRBJ2-5; CDR3 DNA: TGTGCCAGCAGCTTGGAGGAGGAAGAGACCCAGTACTTC; CDR3 protein: CASSLEEEETQYF
V gene: TRBV2; clone size: -; D gene: -; J gene: TRBJ1-5; CDR3 DNA: TGTGCCACTAGGCCCAAAACGGGGAATTCTCAGCCCCAGCATTTT; CDR3 protein: CATRPKTGNSQPQHF
V gene: TRBV4-1; clone size: -; D gene: -; J gene: TRBJ2-1; CDR3 DNA: TGCGCCAGCAGCAAAGCTGGGACACGCGGGATTGGAAATGAGCAGTTCTTC; CDR3 protein: CASSKAGTRGIGNEQFF
V gene: TRBV7-2; clone size: -; D gene: -; J gene: TRBJ2-5; CDR3 DNA: TGTGCCAGCAGCTTAGCGGGGACACAAGAGACCCAGTACTTC; CDR3 protein: CASSLAGTQETQYF
V gene: TRBV28; clone size: -; D gene: TRBD1; J gene: TRBJ2-7; CDR3 DNA: TGTGCCAGCAGTCCGGCTTGGGGACAGGGGGCGCAGGGGATAGACGAGCAGTACTTC; CDR3 protein: CASSPAWGQGAQGIDEQYF
V gene: TRBV28; clone size: -; D gene: -; J gene: TRBJ2-6; CDR3 DNA: TGTGCCAGCAGGGGGGGGGCCAACGTCCTGACTTTC; CDR3 protein: CASRGGANVLTF
V gene: TRBV11-2; clone size: -; D gene: -; J gene: TRBJ2-7; CDR3 DNA: TGTGCCAGCAGCTTAGACCGTTCCCCAGGCAACTCCTACGAGCAGTACTTC; CDR3 protein: CASSLDRSPGNSYEQYF
V gene: TRBV4-2; clone size: -; D gene: -; J gene: TRBJ1-2; CDR3 DNA: TGTGCCAGCAGCCAAGATAGGGACGCCGGCGGCGGCTACACCTTC; CDR3 protein: CASSQDRDAGGGYTF
V gene: TRBV11-1; clone size: -; D gene: -; J gene: TRBJ2-5; CDR3 DNA: TGTGCCAGCAGCTTAGCGTGGTCAGAGACCCAGTACTTC; CDR3 protein: CASSLAWSETQYF
V gene: TRBV14; clone size: -; D gene: -; J gene: TRBJ2-5; CDR3 DNA: TGTGCCAGCAGCCAAGATCGTTGGAGGGGGGAGACCCAGTACTTC; CDR3 protein: CASSQDRWRGETQYF
V gene: TRBV4-1; clone size: -; D gene: TRBD2; J gene: TRBJ2-7; CDR3 DNA: TGCGCCAGCAGCCAACTGACTAGCGAGATACGAGAGCAGTACTTC; CDR3 protein: CASSQLTSEIREQYF
V gene: TRBV15; clone size: -; D gene: -; J gene: TRBJ2-2; CDR3 DNA: TGTGCCACACACAGGATTGCGAACACCGGGGAGCTGTTTTTT; CDR3 protein: CATHRIANTGELFF
V gene: TRBV10-1; clone size: -; D gene: TRBD1; J gene: TRBJ2-2; CDR3 DNA: TGCGCCAGCAGTACGGGACAGGGGGTGAACACCGGGGAGCTGTTTTTT; CDR3 protein: CASSTGQGVNTGELFF
V gene: TRBV5-4; clone size: -; D gene: -; J gene: TRBJ1-2; CDR3 DNA: TGTGCCAGCCTCTTGTCCGGGCAGGGGATTGTCTATGGCTACACCTTC; CDR3 protein: CASLLSGQGIVYGYTF
V gene: TRBV6-5; clone size: once; D gene: TRBD2; J gene: TRBJ2-5; CDR3 DNA: TGTGCCAGCAGTTACCCCGGGACTAGCGTCAGCCACTTC; CDR3 protein: CASSYPGTSVSHF
V gene: TRBV27; clone size: -; D gene: TRBD1; J gene: TRBJ1-2; CDR3 DNA: TGTGCCAGCAGTTTTCAGGGGGCTGGTGGTGGCTACACCTTC; CDR3 protein: CASSFQGAGGGYTF
V gene: TRBV9; clone size: -; D gene: -; J gene: TRBJ2-4; CDR3 DNA: TGTGCCAGCAGCGTAGGGGGTAGCGGAAAAAACATTCAGTACTTC; CDR3 protein: CASSVGGSGKNIQYF
V gene: TRBV28; clone size: -; D gene: -; J gene: TRBJ1-1; CDR3 DNA: TGTGCCAGCAGTTTGGGGGGGGGTGAAGCTTTCTTT; CDR3 protein: CASSLGGGEAFF
V gene: TRBV19; clone size: few; D gene: -; J gene: TRBJ2-2; CDR3 DNA: TGTGCCAGTAGTACGGGGACCGGGGAGCTGTTTTTT; CDR3 protein: CASSTGTGELFF
V gene: TRBV7-9; clone size: once; D gene: TRBD2; J gene: TRBJ2-7; CDR3 DNA: TGTGCCAGCAGCTTAGCGCTAGCGGGATACGAGCAGTACTTC; CDR3 protein: CASSLALAGYEQYF